This paragraph covers one T cell receptor beta chain sequence. The V segment lost 10 bases and the J segment 2 bases; nucleotides outside the gene matches: 10. The CDR3 contains 15 residues. From germline, CDR1 is LNHDA and CDR2 SQIVND (reference sequence). Produced via immunoSEQ multiplex PCR; TCRdb's table is partial and in-frame only. The sample includes tens of thousands of clones, 95% seen only once; the top ten take about 0.26%. The data stem from a study of technical replicates of blood from four donors. This TCR came from a human donor in good health. Input material: T cells isolated from PBMCs. This chain links TRBV19 with TRBJ1-2, with 10 bases lining up with TRBD1. CDR3 nucleotides: TGTGCCACCGATTACAGACAGGGGGCGAACTATGGCTACACCTTC. It codes for CATDYRQGANYGYTF.